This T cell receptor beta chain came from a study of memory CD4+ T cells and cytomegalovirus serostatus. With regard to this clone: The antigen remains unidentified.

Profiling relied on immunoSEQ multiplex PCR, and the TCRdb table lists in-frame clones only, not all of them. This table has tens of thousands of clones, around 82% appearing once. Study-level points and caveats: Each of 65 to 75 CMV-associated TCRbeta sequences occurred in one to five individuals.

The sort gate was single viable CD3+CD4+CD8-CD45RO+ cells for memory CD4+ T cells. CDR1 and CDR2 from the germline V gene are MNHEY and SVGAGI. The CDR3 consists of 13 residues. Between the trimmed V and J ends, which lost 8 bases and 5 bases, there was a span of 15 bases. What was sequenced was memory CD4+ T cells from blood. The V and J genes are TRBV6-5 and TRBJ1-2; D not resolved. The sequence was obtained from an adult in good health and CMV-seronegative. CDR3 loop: CASSLTEEYGYTF. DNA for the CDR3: TGTGCCAGCTCCCTGACCGAGGAATATGGCTACACCTTC.